The rows below give T cell receptor beta chains drawn from one sample of a study of beta chain features in type 1 diabetes. TCRdb's copy holds only in-frame clones and misses some; the assay was immunoSEQ multiplex PCR. Here the sample spans roughly 280,000 clones, roughly a quarter being singletons. Sequenced input: naive CD4+ T cells from blood. The receptors here all came from a woman in her twenties or thirties with type 1 diabetes. The CDR3 runs from the conserved cysteine through the conserved F or W. Fields, in order: clone size, V gene, D gene, J gene, CDR3 protein, CDR3 DNA. A D gene is named only where the DNA matches it firmly. Only part of the rows carry a size: once, few, many, or a class if the clone is expanded.

abundance: -
v_gene: TRBV28
d_gene: -
j_gene: TRBJ1-2
CDR3aa: CASSLYGVGGRVYGYTF
CDR3nt: TGTGCCAGCAGTTTATACGGGGTGGGGGGGCGAGTCTATGGCTACACCTTC

abundance: few
v_gene: TRBV5-1
d_gene: TRBD2
j_gene: TRBJ2-1
CDR3aa: CASTPGTTYNEQFF
CDR3nt: TGCGCCAGTACACCCGGGACTACCTACAATGAGCAGTTCTTC

abundance: few
v_gene: TRBV6-9
d_gene: -
j_gene: TRBJ2-1
CDR3aa: CASGFHNEQFF
CDR3nt: TGTGCCAGCGGCTTCCACAATGAGCAGTTCTTC

abundance: few
v_gene: TRBV4-1
d_gene: TRBD1
j_gene: TRBJ1-1
CDR3aa: CASSPWDRNTEAFF
CDR3nt: TGCGCCAGCAGCCCCTGGGACAGGAACACTGAAGCTTTCTTT

abundance: few
v_gene: TRBV30
d_gene: TRBD1
j_gene: TRBJ1-1
CDR3aa: CAWSVRGTALNTEAFF
CDR3nt: TGTGCCTGGAGTGTACGCGGGACAGCGTTGAACACTGAAGCTTTCTTT

abundance: -
v_gene: TRBV29-1
d_gene: TRBD1
j_gene: TRBJ2-3
CDR3aa: CSSRQGLTDTQYF
CDR3nt: TGCAGCTCAAGACAGGGCCTCACAGATACGCAGTATTTT

abundance: -
v_gene: TRBV5-1
d_gene: TRBD1
j_gene: TRBJ2-3
CDR3aa: CATKGQGHTDTQYF
CDR3nt: TGCGCCACCAAGGGACAGGGCCACACAGATACGCAGTATTTT

abundance: once
v_gene: TRBV1
d_gene: -
j_gene: TRBJ1-1
CDR3aa: CTSSQDILFATNTEAFF
CDR3nt: TGCACCAGCAGCCAGGACATCCTCTTCGCCACCAACACTGAAGCTTTCTTT

abundance: few
v_gene: TRBV21-1
d_gene: -
j_gene: TRBJ1-5
CDR3aa: CASSKVRGTANSNQPQHF
CDR3nt: TGTGCCAGCAGCAAAGTAAGGGGGACAGCTAATAGCAATCAGCCCCAGCATTTT

abundance: few
v_gene: TRBV4-1
d_gene: -
j_gene: TRBJ2-1
CDR3aa: CASSNPDRPSNEQFF
CDR3nt: TGCGCCAGCAGCAATCCCGACAGGCCTTCCAATGAGCAGTTCTTC

abundance: few
v_gene: TRBV7-3
d_gene: -
j_gene: TRBJ2-1
CDR3aa: CASSPSGRSSYNEQFF
CDR3nt: TGTGCCAGCAGCCCTTCCGGTCGGAGCTCCTACAATGAGCAGTTCTTC

abundance: few
v_gene: TRBV29-1
d_gene: TRBD1
j_gene: TRBJ2-7
CDR3aa: CSVTGTGDYEQYF
CDR3nt: TGCAGCGTTACCGGGACAGGGGACTACGAGCAGTACTTC

abundance: -
v_gene: TRBV28
d_gene: -
j_gene: TRBJ2-1
CDR3aa: CASSPGGGGAEYEQFF
CDR3nt: TGTGCCAGCAGCCCAGGGGGAGGCGGAGCCGAGTATGAGCAGTTCTTC

abundance: few
v_gene: TRBV4-2
d_gene: -
j_gene: TRBJ1-3
CDR3aa: CASSQEVVSGNTIYF
CDR3nt: TGTGCCAGCAGCCAAGAAGTAGTCTCTGGAAACACCATATATTTT

abundance: -
v_gene: TRBV5-1
d_gene: -
j_gene: TRBJ2-1
CDR3aa: CASSPGTGTYNEQFF
CDR3nt: TGCGCCAGCAGCCCGGGGACTGGCACCTACAATGAGCAGTTCTTC

abundance: few
v_gene: TRBV6-5
d_gene: -
j_gene: TRBJ1-5
CDR3aa: CASSRDTGGQPQHF
CDR3nt: TGTGCCAGCAGTCGCGACACGGGAGGTCAGCCCCAGCATTTT

abundance: few
v_gene: TRBV21-1
d_gene: -
j_gene: TRBJ2-3
CDR3aa: CASRTSGASTDTQYF
CDR3nt: TGTGCCAGCAGGACTAGCGGGGCGAGCACAGATACGCAGTATTTT

abundance: -
v_gene: TRBV18
d_gene: -
j_gene: TRBJ2-7
CDR3aa: CASSSGPIYEQYF
CDR3nt: TGTGCCAGCTCAAGCGGACCGATCTACGAGCAGTACTTC

abundance: few
v_gene: TRBV14
d_gene: TRBD1
j_gene: TRBJ1-2
CDR3aa: CASSQVTPGTGAGYTF
CDR3nt: TGTGCCAGCAGCCAAGTGACTCCCGGGACAGGGGCTGGCTACACCTTC

abundance: -
v_gene: TRBV2
d_gene: TRBD1
j_gene: TRBJ1-5
CDR3aa: CASRTDRNQPQHF
CDR3nt: TGTGCCAGCAGGACGGACAGGAATCAGCCCCAGCATTTT

abundance: -
v_gene: TRBV2
d_gene: -
j_gene: TRBJ2-7
CDR3aa: CASSLTGSHEQYF
CDR3nt: TGTGCCAGCAGCCTAACAGGGAGCCACGAGCAGTACTTC

abundance: -
v_gene: TRBV19
d_gene: TRBD1
j_gene: TRBJ2-5
CDR3aa: CASRRQGAETQYF
CDR3nt: TGTGCCAGTAGGCGACAGGGGGCAGAGACCCAGTACTTC

abundance: -
v_gene: TRBV7-3
d_gene: TRBD2
j_gene: TRBJ2-1
CDR3aa: CASSRRTSGRGDEQFF
CDR3nt: TGTGCCAGCAGCCGCCGTACTAGCGGGAGAGGAGATGAGCAGTTCTTC

abundance: -
v_gene: TRBV6-5
d_gene: -
j_gene: TRBJ2-7
CDR3aa: CASSRYPTGGYEQYF
CDR3nt: TGTGCCAGCAGTCGGTATCCTACCGGGGGATACGAGCAGTACTTC

abundance: -
v_gene: TRBV28
d_gene: -
j_gene: TRBJ2-3
CDR3aa: CASSFSAGFTDTQYF
CDR3nt: TGTGCCAGCAGTTTTTCCGCGGGGTTCACAGATACGCAGTATTTT

abundance: few
v_gene: TRBV29-1
d_gene: -
j_gene: TRBJ1-2
CDR3aa: CSVNRIGYTF
CDR3nt: TGCAGCGTGAACAGGATTGGGTACACCTTC

abundance: few
v_gene: TRBV18
d_gene: TRBD1
j_gene: TRBJ2-1
CDR3aa: CASSPAGTGVYNEQFF
CDR3nt: TGTGCCAGCTCACCGGCCGGGACAGGGGTATACAATGAGCAGTTCTTC

abundance: -
v_gene: TRBV30
d_gene: TRBD2
j_gene: TRBJ2-7
CDR3aa: CAWDRDRTSGRKNEQYF
CDR3nt: TGTGCCTGGGACCGGGACAGGACTAGCGGGAGGAAAAACGAGCAGTACTTC

abundance: -
v_gene: TRBV5-1
d_gene: TRBD2
j_gene: TRBJ2-7
CDR3aa: CASSAFLAGAGEQYF
CDR3nt: TGCGCCAGCAGCGCATTCCTAGCGGGAGCGGGCGAGCAGTACTTC

abundance: few
v_gene: TRBV7-2
d_gene: TRBD2
j_gene: TRBJ2-7
CDR3aa: CASSAGTRAYEQYF
CDR3nt: TGTGCCAGCAGCGCCGGGACTAGAGCCTACGAGCAGTACTTC

abundance: few
v_gene: TRBV25-1
d_gene: TRBD1
j_gene: TRBJ1-2
CDR3aa: CASSGITGGFGYTF
CDR3nt: TGTGCCAGCAGTGGGATAACAGGGGGCTTTGGCTACACCTTC

abundance: few
v_gene: TRBV28
d_gene: TRBD1
j_gene: TRBJ2-7
CDR3aa: CASSPGQGHEQYF
CDR3nt: TGTGCCAGCAGTCCGGGACAGGGCCACGAGCAGTACTTC

abundance: -
v_gene: TRBV30
d_gene: TRBD2
j_gene: TRBJ2-1
CDR3aa: CAWRGRATYNEQFF
CDR3nt: TGTGCCTGGCGCGGGAGGGCCACCTACAATGAGCAGTTCTTC

abundance: -
v_gene: TRBV5-6
d_gene: -
j_gene: TRBJ1-5
CDR3aa: CASSLLDQPQHF
CDR3nt: TGTGCCAGCAGCTTGCTTGATCAGCCCCAGCATTTT

abundance: few
v_gene: TRBV18
d_gene: TRBD1
j_gene: TRBJ1-1
CDR3aa: CASSPIAGQGNTEAFF
CDR3nt: TGTGCCAGCTCACCCATCGCGGGACAGGGGAACACTGAAGCTTTCTTT

abundance: -
v_gene: TRBV21-1
d_gene: -
j_gene: TRBJ2-3
CDR3aa: CASSKDTGQGENDHQYF
CDR3nt: TGTGCCAGCAGCAAAGACACGGGACAGGGCGAAAACGATCACCAGTATTTT

abundance: -
v_gene: TRBV5-4
d_gene: -
j_gene: TRBJ2-5
CDR3aa: CASSLGRQETQYF
CDR3nt: TGTGCCAGCAGCTTGGGTCGGCAAGAGACCCAGTACTTC

abundance: -
v_gene: TRBV7-9
d_gene: -
j_gene: TRBJ2-7
CDR3aa: CASSPRGREDEQYF
CDR3nt: TGTGCCAGCAGCCCTAGGGGGCGGGAGGACGAGCAGTACTTC

abundance: -
v_gene: TRBV5-6
d_gene: TRBD1
j_gene: TRBJ2-7
CDR3aa: CASSRDRGLSYEQYF
CDR3nt: TGTGCCAGCAGTAGAGACAGGGGGCTATCCTACGAGCAGTACTTC

abundance: few
v_gene: TRBV6-1
d_gene: -
j_gene: TRBJ1-2
CDR3aa: CASSIAGPTHGYTF
CDR3nt: TGTGCCAGCAGCATCGCGGGCCCTACTCATGGCTACACCTTC

abundance: few
v_gene: TRBV9
d_gene: -
j_gene: TRBJ2-2
CDR3aa: CASSVSGTNTGELFF
CDR3nt: TGTGCCAGCAGCGTCAGCGGAACGAACACCGGGGAGCTGTTTTTT

abundance: few
v_gene: TRBV2
d_gene: -
j_gene: TRBJ2-5
CDR3aa: CASTSDRTLQETQYF
CDR3nt: TGTGCCAGCACTTCCGACAGGACCCTCCAAGAGACCCAGTACTTC